This T cell receptor beta chain was recorded in a study of shared clonotypes between healthy human individuals. Comments on this clone: Its target is unknown.

Each replicate PCR on the sorted subsets used 150 to 200 ng DNA (around 31,000 T cell genomes). As originally analysed: ImmunoSEQ sequences covered only the junction and lacked quality scores; filtering therefore differed. Method: immunoSEQ multiplex PCR; TCRdb's copy keeps in-frame clones and lacks some. V, J and clone size were drawn from that table, and D and trimming were deduced from the DNA. The table lists about 2.4 million clones, more than 80% of them singletons. Germline V gene data show CDR1 as SGHNT and CDR2 as YYREEE (reference sequence). V lost 4 bases to trimming and J lost 1 base, with 15 bases between them. The CDR3 contains 16 residues. General study points: Sequencing depth was expected to influence donor clonotype sharing.

Sequenced sample: naive CD4+ T cells sorted from blood. Described subset: CD45RA+ positively selected. The TCR was taken from a man between 18 and 29 years old in good health. This chain uses TRBV5-4 with TRBJ1-5; unclear D gene. The CDR3 nucleotides are TGTGCCAGCAGCACCTTCGAGGCCATAAGCAATCAGCCCCAGCATTTT. It yields the protein CASSTFEAISNQPQHF.